Each of the 15 T cell receptor beta chains below was sequenced from the same sample in a study of neurological immune-mediated disorders. In TCRdb, the 5' RACE reads were re-called with MiXCR into one record per CDR3 protein. Of about 79,000 distinct CDR3 sequences listed, over 12% are singletons. Input material: PBMCs. These receptors were collected from a woman in her forties or fifties in good health.

Points on this clonotype: A much larger clone sits a single nucleotide away, making a read error possible. The chain has TRBV7-8 and TRBJ2-5, with TRBD2 matching 8 bases. V dropped 9 bases and J dropped 2; count of bases not matched to a gene: 5. The CDR3 loop spans 13 amino acids. CDR1 SGHVS and CDR2 FQNEAQ come from the germline V gene. DNA for the CDR3: TGTGCCAGAGGGCGGGGGGTTCAAGAGACCCAGTACTTC. This codes for CARGRGVQETQYF.

The V gene is TRBV7-8, the J gene TRBJ2-7; D not resolved. The CDR3 is 14 residues long. V lost 1 base and J 5 bases, leaving 12 bases between the germline ends. Germline loops: CDR1 SGHVS, CDR2 FQNEAQ. For the CDR3, the DNA is TGTGCCAGCAGCTTAGGCCCGGTCGGCAACGAGCAGTACTTC. It encodes CASSLGPVGNEQYF.

This clonotype was counted at least ten times. This chain links TRBV5-1 with TRBJ2-2; 8 bases fit TRBD2. The CDR3 is 15 amino acids. Germline assignment: CDR1 SGHRS and CDR2 YFSETQ. The V segment lost 0 bases and the J segment 5 bases; nucleotides outside the gene matches: 3. The CDR3 spells CASSLELAETGELFF. The DNA for the CDR3 is TGCGCCAGCAGCTTGGAACTAGCGGAAACCGGGGAGCTGTTTTTT.

This clonotype was counted at least ten times. The chain joins TRBV5-6 to TRBJ1-1; TRBD1 matches 9 bases. CDR3 length equals 17 residues. The V and J ends lost 6 bases and 1 base, in that order; junction bases with no gene match: 13. Germline lookup yields CDR1 SGHDT and CDR2 YYEEEE. The CDR3 nucleotides are TGTGCCAGCAACCCGGGACAGGGAAGACTGTCGAACACTGAAGCTTTCTTT. As protein: CASNPGQGRLSNTEAFF.

V gene TRBV18 combines with J gene TRBJ2-1; the D is unclear. CDR1 and CDR2 (germline): KGHSH, LQKENI. V was clipped by 2 bases and J by 7 bases, with 15 bases between them. CDR3 length: 15 amino acids. CDR3 sequence: CASSPWAVGSNEQFF. DNA of the CDR3: TGTGCCAGCTCACCATGGGCCGTAGGGTCGAATGAGCAGTTCTTC.

This clonotype was observed a handful of times. The chain couples TRBV5-5 to TRBJ2-5; 7 bases match TRBD1. Looked up from germline, CDR1 is SGHKS and CDR2 is YYEKEE (reference sequence). The CDR3 is 15 residues long. V gave up 3 bases and J gave up 0 bases; unmatched junction bases: 5. CDR3 sequence: CASSSKTGNQETQYF. CDR3 nucleotide sequence: TGTGCCAGCAGCTCCAAGACAGGGAACCAAGAGACCCAGTACTTC.

The table lists this clonotype with many counts. The rearrangement links TRBV5-1 to TRBJ2-6, with unresolved D. This CDR3 is built from 16 residues. The V end was cut by 4 bases, the J end by 1 base, with 12 bases between. Germline assignment: CDR1 SGHRS and CDR2 YFSETQ. CDR3 bases: TGCGCCAGCAGCCTCCTGCAGAGTTCTGGGGCCAACGTCCTGACTTTC. Its translation is CASSLLQSSGANVLTF.

This clonotype was observed many times. The chain couples TRBV20-1 to TRBJ2-7; D perhaps matches TRBD1 (5 bases). CDR1 and CDR2 (germline): DFQATT, SNEGSKA (reference sequence). The CDR3 is 16 residues long. V was clipped by 2 bases and J by 2 bases, with 19 bases between them. CDR3 amino acids: CSARPARVVFTYEQYF. DNA for the CDR3: TGCAGTGCTAGACCAGCCAGGGTTGTCTTCACCTACGAGCAGTACTTC.

The chain combines TRBV20-1 with TRBJ2-3, with D perhaps matching TRBD2 (5 bases). The CDR3 runs 14 residues. CDR1 is DFQATT, CDR2 SNEGSKA, per germline (reference sequence). Trimming left V 6 bases short and J 1 base short, with 14 bases between. Written as DNA, the CDR3 is TGCAGTGCAAGGACTTCATCCGGCACAGATACGCAGTATTTT. The encoded protein is CSARTSSGTDTQYF.

The table lists this clonotype with many counts. V gene TRBV5-6 combines with J gene TRBJ2-3; 7 positions match TRBD2. The CDR3 has 16 amino acids. V gave up 4 bases and J gave up 2 bases; unmatched junction bases: 10. The V gene's germline CDR1 is SGHDT and CDR2 YYEEEE. CDR3: CASSIGLGMVTDTQYF. CDR3 nucleotides: TGTGCCAGCAGCATCGGACTAGGCATGGTCACAGATACGCAGTATTTT.

In regard to this clonotype: This may be a read error: a much more frequent sequence differs by one nucleotide. The rearrangement joins TRBV27 to TRBJ1-2; 9 bases match TRBD1. Per the germline V gene, CDR1 is MNHEY and CDR2 is SMNVEV (reference sequence). The CDR3 runs to 13 residues. Here the CDR3 reads CVSSRDRAAGYTF. For the CDR3, the DNA is TGTGTCAGCAGCCGGGACAGGGCCGCTGGCTACACCTTC.

This clonotype came up many times. The V gene is TRBV5-1, the J gene TRBJ2-2; no reliable D call. CDR3 length: 16 residues. Germline V CDR1 and CDR2: SGHRS, YFSETQ. V was shortened by 1 base and J by 4 bases, with 14 bases between the two germline ends. This CDR3 is CASSLSSSQFTGELFF. CDR3 DNA sequence: TGCGCCAGCAGCTTGAGTAGTAGCCAGTTCACCGGGGAGCTGTTTTTT. Complete variable domain (other parts from reference TRBV5-1 and TRBJ2-2): KAGVTQTPRYLIKTRGQQVTLSCSPISGHRSVSWYQQTPGQGLQFLFEYFSETQRNKGNFPGRFSGRQFSNSRSEMNVSTLELGDSALYLCASSLSSSQFTGELFFGEGSRLTVL.

This clonotype has ten or more counts. The chain uses TRBV20-1 and TRBJ1-3; 12 nucleotides agree with TRBD1. Germline V gene sequence: CDR1 DFQATT, CDR2 SNEGSKA (reference sequence). The CDR3 is 16 amino acids. The trim removed 0 bases at V and 4 bases at J, leaving 4 bases unmatched. Here the CDR3 DNA reads TGCAGTGCTAGAGAGGGGACAGGGGGCTCAGGAAACACCATATATTTT. This codes for CSAREGTGGSGNTIYF.

In this sample, this clonotype turned up many times. This chain links TRBV20-1 with TRBJ1-6, with D possibly TRBD1 on 5 matching bases. The CDR3 loop spans 14 amino acids. Germline lookup yields CDR1 DFQATT and CDR2 SNEGSKA (reference sequence). The V end lost 3 bases, the J end lost 6 bases, and 12 bases lay between the germline ends. CDR3 sequence: CSARGGLLNSPLHF. Written as DNA, the CDR3 is TGCAGTGCTAGGGGGGGACTCCTTAATTCACCCCTCCACTTT.

There are many counts of this clonotype. The chain uses TRBV5-1 and TRBJ2-1; tentative D call: TRBD1 (5 bases). The germline V and J ends were trimmed by 0 bases and 0 bases, with 10 bases remaining between them. Germline V CDR1 and CDR2: SGHRS, YFSETQ. This CDR3 spans 16 amino acids. This CDR3 reads CASSLEDRRSYNEQFF. The CDR3 DNA sequence: TGCGCCAGCAGCTTGGAAGACAGACGCTCCTACAATGAGCAGTTCTTC.